One T cell receptor (beta chain) is described in this entry. Antigen: not known. Treatment: around 19 received Ad26.COV2.S at low or high dose, single or two shots; about 5 received placebo; per-sample allocation not given. Sampling happened 63 days after the first vaccine or placebo injection. This person who donated was an adult of 18-55 years in Boston. Clones were sequenced by immunoSEQ multiplex PCR, and TCRdb holds only the in-frame ones, with some missing. The table lists around 400,000 clones, 80% to 95% of them singletons. The source of the sample is a study of Ad26.COV2.S vaccination and SARS-CoV-2 variants. Across the whole study: Participant was drawn from the COV1001 Ad26.COV2.S trial arm. Into the muscle, Ad26.COV2.S was dosed once or twice, 56 days apart.

Study conclusions and caveats: Comparability of non-spike TCR breadth was observed across vaccine and placebo recipients.

The clonotype was recovered from a person between 18 and 65 years old who received the Ad26.COV2.S COVID-19 vaccine or a placebo. The input for sequencing was peripheral blood, taken in a trial of Ad26.COV2.S vaccine versus placebo.

The CDR3 DNA sequence: TGTGCCAGCAGCTTAGGGTCCGGTACAGGGAACTCTGGGGCCAACGTCCTGACTTTC. This gives the protein CASSLGSGTGNSGANVLTF. J is TRBJ2-6 and V is TRBV7-8, with a possible D match to TRBD1 (6 bases). The V and J ends lost 1 base and 0 bases respectively, with 16 bases between them. Germline assignment: CDR1 SGHVS and CDR2 FQNEAQ. The CDR3 is 19 amino acids.